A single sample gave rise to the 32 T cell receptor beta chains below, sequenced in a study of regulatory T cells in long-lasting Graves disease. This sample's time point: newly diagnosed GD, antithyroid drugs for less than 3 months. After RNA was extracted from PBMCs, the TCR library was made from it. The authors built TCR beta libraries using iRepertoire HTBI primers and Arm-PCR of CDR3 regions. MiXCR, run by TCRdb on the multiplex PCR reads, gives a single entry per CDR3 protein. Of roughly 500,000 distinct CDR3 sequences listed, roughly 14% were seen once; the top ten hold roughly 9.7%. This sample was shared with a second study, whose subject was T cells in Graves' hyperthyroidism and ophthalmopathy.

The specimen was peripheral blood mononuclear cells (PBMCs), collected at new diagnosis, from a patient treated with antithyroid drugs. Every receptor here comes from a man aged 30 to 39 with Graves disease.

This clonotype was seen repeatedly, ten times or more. CDR3 coding DNA: TGCGCCACTTCAGACGGACTAGCGGGAGGGGACGAGCAGTACTTC. As protein: CATSDGLAGGDEQYF. The V and J genes are TRBV10-1 and TRBJ2-7; 15 nucleotides align to TRBD2. V was pared by 10 bases and J by 5 bases, with 9 bases of the junction left unmatched. CDR1 is WNHNN and CDR2 is SYGVQD in the germline V gene (reference sequence). The CDR3 has 15 amino acids.

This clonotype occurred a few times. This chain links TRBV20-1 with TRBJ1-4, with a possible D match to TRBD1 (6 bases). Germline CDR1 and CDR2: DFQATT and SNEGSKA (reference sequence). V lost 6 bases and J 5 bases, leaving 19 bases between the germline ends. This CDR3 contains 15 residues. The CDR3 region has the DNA TGCAGTGCGCGAAGGGGGAAGAGGAACAATGAAAAACTGTTTTTT. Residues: CSARRGKRNNEKLFF.

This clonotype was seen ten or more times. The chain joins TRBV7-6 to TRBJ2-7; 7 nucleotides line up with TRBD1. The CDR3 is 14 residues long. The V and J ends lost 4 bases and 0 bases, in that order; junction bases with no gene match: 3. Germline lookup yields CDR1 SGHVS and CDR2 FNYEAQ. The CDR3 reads CASSSTGLSYEQYF. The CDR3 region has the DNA TGTGCCAGCAGCTCGACAGGGCTCTCCTACGAGCAGTACTTC.

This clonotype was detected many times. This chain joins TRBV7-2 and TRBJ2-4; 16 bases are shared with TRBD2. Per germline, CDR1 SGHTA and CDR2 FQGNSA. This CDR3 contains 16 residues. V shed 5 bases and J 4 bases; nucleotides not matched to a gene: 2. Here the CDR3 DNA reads TGTGCCAGCAGCGGGACTAGCGGGAGGGGTAAAAACATTCAGTACTTC. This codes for CASSGTSGRGKNIQYF.

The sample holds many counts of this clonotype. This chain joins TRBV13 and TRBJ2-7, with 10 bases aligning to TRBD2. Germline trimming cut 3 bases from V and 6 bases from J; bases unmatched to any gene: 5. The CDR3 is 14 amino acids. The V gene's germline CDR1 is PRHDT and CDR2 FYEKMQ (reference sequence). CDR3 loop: CASSFETSGLEQYF. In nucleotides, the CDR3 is TGTGCCAGCAGCTTTGAGACTAGCGGGCTCGAGCAGTACTTC. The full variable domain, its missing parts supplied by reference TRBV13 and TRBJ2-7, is AAGVIQSPRHLIKEKRETATLKCYPIPRHDTVYWYQQGPGQDPQFLISFYEKMQSDKGSIPDRFSAQQFSDYHSELNMSSLELGDSALYFCASSFETSGLEQYFGPGTRLTVT.

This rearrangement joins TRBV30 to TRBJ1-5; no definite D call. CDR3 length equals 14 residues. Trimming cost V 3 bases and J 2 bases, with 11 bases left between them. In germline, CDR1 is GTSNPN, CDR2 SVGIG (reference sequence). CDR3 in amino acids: CAWSEVGGNQPQHF. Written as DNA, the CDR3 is TGTGCCTGGAGCGAGGTCGGGGGCAATCAGCCCCAGCATTTT.

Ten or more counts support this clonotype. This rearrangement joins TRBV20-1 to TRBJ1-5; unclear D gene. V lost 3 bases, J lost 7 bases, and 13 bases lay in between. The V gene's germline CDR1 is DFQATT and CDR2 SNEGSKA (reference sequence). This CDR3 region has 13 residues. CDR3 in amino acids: CSARRQPEQPQHF. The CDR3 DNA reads TGCAGTGCTAGGCGGCAGCCGGAACAGCCCCAGCATTTT.

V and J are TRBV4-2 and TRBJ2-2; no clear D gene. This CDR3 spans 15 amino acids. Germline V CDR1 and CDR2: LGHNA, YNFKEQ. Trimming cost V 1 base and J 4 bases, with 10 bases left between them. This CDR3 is CASSQGVQTTGELFF. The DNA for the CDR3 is TGTGCCAGCAGCCAAGGGGTACAGACCACCGGGGAGCTGTTTTTT.

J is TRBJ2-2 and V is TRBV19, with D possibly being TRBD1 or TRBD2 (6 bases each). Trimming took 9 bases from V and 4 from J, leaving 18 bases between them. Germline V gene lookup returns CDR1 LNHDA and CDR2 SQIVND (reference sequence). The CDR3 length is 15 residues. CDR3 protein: CASRGRREFTGELFF. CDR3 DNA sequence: TGTGCCAGCCGGGGGCGGAGGGAATTCACCGGGGAGCTGTTTTTT.

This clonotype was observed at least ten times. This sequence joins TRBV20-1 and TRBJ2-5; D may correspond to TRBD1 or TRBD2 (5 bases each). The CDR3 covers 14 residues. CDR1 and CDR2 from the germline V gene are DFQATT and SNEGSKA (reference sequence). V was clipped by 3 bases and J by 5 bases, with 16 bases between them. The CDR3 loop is CSASDGASPETQYF. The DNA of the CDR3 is TGCAGTGCTAGCGATGGGGCTAGCCCGGAGACCCAGTACTTC.

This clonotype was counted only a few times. CDR3 loop: CASSPLYAVLGGGYTF. CDR3 nucleotides: TGTGCCAGCTCACCACTGTATGCGGTTTTAGGCGGTGGCTACACCTTC. The chain employs TRBV18 and TRBJ1-2; D is unclear. Trimming took 1 base from V and 7 from J, leaving 19 bases between them. This CDR3 is 16 amino acids long. Germline assignment: CDR1 KGHSH and CDR2 LQKENI.

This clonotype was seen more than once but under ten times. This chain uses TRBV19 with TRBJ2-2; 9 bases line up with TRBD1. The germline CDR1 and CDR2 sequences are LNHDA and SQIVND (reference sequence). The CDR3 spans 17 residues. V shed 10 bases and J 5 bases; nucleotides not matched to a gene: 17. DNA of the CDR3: TGTGCCACCTTAGAGAAATCGGGGACAGGGTATACCGGGGAGCTGTTTTTT. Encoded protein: CATLEKSGTGYTGELFF.

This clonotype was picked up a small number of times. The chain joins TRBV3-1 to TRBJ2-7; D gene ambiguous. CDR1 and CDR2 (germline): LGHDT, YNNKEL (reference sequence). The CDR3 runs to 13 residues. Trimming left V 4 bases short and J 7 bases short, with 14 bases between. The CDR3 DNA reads TGTGCCAGCAGCCTCGGGCGGATTAGGGAGCAGTACTTC. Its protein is CASSLGRIREQYF.

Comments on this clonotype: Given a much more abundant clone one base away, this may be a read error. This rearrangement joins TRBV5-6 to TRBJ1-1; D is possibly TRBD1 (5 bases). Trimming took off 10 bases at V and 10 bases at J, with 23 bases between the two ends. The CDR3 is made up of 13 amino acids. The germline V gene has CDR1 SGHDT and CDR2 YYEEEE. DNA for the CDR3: TGTGCCGGCACTATAGGTACGGACATCGGAGCTTTCTTT. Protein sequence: CAGTIGTDIGAFF.

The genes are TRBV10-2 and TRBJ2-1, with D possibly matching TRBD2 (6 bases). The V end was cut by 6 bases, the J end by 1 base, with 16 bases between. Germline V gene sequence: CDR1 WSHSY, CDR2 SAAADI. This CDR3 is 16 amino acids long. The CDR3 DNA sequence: TGCGCCAGCAGAGACCCCCGGGACTCTTCCTACAATGAGCAGTTCTTC. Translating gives CASRDPRDSSYNEQFF.

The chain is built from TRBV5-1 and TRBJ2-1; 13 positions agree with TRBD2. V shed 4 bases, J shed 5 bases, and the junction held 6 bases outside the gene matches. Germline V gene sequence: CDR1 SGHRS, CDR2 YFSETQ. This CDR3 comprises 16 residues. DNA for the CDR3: TGCGCCAGCAGCGGGACTAGCGGGGATGGGGACAATGAGCAGTTCTTC. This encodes CASSGTSGDGDNEQFF.

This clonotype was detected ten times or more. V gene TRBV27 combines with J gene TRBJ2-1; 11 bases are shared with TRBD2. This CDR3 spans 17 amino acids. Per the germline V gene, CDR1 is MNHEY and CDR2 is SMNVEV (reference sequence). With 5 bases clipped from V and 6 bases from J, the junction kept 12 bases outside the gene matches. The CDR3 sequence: CASSLMPTSGIGNEQFF. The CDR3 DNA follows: TGTGCCAGCAGTCTGATGCCGACTAGCGGGATAGGCAATGAGCAGTTCTTC.

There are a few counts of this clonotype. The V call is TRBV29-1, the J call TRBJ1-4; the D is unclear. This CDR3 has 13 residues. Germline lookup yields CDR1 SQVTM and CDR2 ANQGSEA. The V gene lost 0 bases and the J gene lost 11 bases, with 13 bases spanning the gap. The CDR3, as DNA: TGCAGCGTTGAAGATCCTGTGACTAGGAAACTGTTTTTT. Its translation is CSVEDPVTRKLFF.

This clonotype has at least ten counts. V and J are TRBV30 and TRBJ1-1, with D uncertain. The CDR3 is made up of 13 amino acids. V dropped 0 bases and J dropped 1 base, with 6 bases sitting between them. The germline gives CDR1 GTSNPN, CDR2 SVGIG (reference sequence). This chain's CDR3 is CAWSVARNTEAFF. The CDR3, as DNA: TGTGCCTGGAGTGTAGCCCGGAACACTGAAGCTTTCTTT.

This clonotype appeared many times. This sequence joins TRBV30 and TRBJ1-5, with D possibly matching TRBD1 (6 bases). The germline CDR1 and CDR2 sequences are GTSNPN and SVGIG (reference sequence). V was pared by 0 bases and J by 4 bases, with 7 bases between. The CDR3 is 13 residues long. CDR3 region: CAWSVGGNQPQHF. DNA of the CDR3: TGTGCCTGGAGTGTAGGGGGAAATCAGCCCCAGCATTTT.

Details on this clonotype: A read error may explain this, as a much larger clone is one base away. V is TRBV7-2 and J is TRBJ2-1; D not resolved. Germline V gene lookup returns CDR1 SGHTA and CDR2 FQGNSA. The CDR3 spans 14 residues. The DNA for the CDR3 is TGTGCCAGCAGCTCCTTGACGGGCCCCCATGGGCAGTCCTTC. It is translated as CASSSLTGPHGQSF. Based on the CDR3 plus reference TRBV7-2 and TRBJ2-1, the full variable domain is GAGVSQSPSNKVTEKGKDVELRCDPISGHTALYWYRQSLGQGLEFLIYFQGNSAPDKSGLPSDRFSAERTGGSVSTLTIQRTQQEDSAVYLCASSSLTGPHGQSFGPGTRLTVL.

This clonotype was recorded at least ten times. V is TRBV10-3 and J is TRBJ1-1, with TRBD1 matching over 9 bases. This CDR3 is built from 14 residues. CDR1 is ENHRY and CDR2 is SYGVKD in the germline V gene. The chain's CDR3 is CAVGQGGQNTEAFF. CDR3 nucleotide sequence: TGTGCAGTGGGACAGGGAGGGCAGAACACTGAAGCTTTCTTT.

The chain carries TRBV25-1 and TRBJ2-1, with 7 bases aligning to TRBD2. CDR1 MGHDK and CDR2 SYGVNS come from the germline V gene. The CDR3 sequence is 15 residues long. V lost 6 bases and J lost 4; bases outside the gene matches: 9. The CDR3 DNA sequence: TGTGCCAGCAGGCAGGGCGGCGGGAGTTACAATGAGCAGTTCTTC. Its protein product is CASRQGGGSYNEQFF.

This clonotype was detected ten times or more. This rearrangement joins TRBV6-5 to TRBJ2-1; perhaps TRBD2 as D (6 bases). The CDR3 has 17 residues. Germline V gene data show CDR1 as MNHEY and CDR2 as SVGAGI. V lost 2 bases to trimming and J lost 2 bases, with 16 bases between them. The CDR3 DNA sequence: TGTGCCAGCAGTTACGGGAAGGGGCGGGATACCTACAATGAGCAGTTCTTC. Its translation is CASSYGKGRDTYNEQFF.

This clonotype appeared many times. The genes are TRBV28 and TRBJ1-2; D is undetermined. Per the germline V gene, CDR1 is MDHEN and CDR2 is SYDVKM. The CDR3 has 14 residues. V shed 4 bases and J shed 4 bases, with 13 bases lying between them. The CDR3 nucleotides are TGTGCCAGCAGTTGGACGGAGATCTTCTATGGCTACACCTTC. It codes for CASSWTEIFYGYTF.

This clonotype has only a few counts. This CDR3 is CASSESRAIGELFF. As DNA, the CDR3 is TGTGCCAGCAGTGAAAGTAGGGCTATCGGGGAGCTGTTTTTT. The genes are TRBV6-1 and TRBJ2-2; D is uncertain. Trimming shortened V by 2 bases and J by 7 bases, and 11 bases separated the two germline ends. Germline values: CDR1 MNHNS, CDR2 SASEGT. The CDR3 length is 14 residues.

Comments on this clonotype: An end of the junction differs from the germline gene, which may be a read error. The CDR3 coding sequence is TGTGCCAGCAGCCATGGCTGGGGGGGGAACATTGAAGCTTTCTTT. Translation: CASSHGWGGNIEAFF. This chain joins TRBV3-1 and TRBJ1-1, with TRBD1 as a possible D gene (5 bases). Looked up from germline, CDR1 is LGHDT and CDR2 is YNNKEL (reference sequence). The CDR3 contains 15 residues.

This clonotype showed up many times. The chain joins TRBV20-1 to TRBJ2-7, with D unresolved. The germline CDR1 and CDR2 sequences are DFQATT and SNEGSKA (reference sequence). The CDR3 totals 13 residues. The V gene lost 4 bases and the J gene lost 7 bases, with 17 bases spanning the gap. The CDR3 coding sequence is TGCAGTGCTACCTCGAACACGGTCGGAGAGCAGTACTTC. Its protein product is CSATSNTVGEQYF.

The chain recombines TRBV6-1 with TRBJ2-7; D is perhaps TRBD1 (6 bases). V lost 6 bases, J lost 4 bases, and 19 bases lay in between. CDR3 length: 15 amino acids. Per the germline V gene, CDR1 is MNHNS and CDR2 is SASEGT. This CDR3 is CASRQGFTGLYEQYF. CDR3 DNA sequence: TGTGCCAGCAGACAGGGATTCACGGGTTTGTACGAGCAGTACTTC.

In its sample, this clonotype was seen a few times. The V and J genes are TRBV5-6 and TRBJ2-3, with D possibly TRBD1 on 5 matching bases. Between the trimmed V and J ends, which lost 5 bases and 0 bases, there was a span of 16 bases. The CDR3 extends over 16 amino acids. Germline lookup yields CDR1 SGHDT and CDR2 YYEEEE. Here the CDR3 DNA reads TGTGCCAGCAGAGATCTTCATCAGGGAAGCACAGATACGCAGTATTTT. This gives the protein CASRDLHQGSTDTQYF.

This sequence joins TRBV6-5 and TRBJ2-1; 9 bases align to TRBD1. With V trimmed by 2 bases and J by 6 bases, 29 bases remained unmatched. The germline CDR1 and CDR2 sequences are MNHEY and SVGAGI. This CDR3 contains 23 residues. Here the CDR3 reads CASSYHSGTRGTGSSDQCNEQFF. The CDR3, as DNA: TGTGCCAGCAGTTACCACTCCGGAACTCGGGGGACAGGGAGTTCCGACCAGTGCAATGAGCAGTTCTTC.

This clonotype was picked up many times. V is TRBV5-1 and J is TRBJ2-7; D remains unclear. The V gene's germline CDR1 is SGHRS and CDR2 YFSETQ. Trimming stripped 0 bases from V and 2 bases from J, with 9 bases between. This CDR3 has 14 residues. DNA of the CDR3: TGCGCCAGCAGCTTGGAGGCCGACGCCTACGAGCAGTACTTC. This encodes CASSLEADAYEQYF. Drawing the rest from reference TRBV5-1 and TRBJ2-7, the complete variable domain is KAGVTQTPRYLIKTRGQQVTLSCSPISGHRSVSWYQQTPGQGLQFLFEYFSETQRNKGNFPGRFSGRQFSNSRSEMNVSTLELGDSALYLCASSLEADAYEQYFGPGTRLTVT.